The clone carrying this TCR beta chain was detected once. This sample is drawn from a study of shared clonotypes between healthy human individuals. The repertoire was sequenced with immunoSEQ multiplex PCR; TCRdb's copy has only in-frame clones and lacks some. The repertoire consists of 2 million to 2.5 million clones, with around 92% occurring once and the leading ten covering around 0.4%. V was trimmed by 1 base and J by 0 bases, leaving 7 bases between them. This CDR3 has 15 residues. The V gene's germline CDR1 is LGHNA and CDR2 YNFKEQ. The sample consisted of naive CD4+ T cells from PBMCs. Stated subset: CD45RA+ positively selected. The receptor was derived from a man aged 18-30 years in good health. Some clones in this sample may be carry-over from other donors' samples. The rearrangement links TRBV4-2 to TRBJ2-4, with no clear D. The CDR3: CASSQAYLAKNIQYF. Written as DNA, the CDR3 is TGTGCCAGCAGCCAAGCTTACCTAGCCAAAAACATTCAGTACTTC.